What follows are 32 T cell receptor beta chains derived from one specimen sequenced in a study of cytomegalovirus exposure and HLA in healthy donors. Sequencing used immunoSEQ multiplex PCR; TCRdb keeps in-frame clones, though not all of them. The table shows around 70,000 clones, with around 94% occurring only once. Sequencing was done on a sample of PBMCs. These receptors all come from a woman aged 18-35 years in good health and CMV-seropositive.

This sequence joins TRBV7-9 and TRBJ1-1; perhaps TRBD1 as D (6 bases). CDR1 is SEHNR, CDR2 FQNEAQ, per germline (reference sequence). Deletions cut 0 bases from V and 3 bases from J, with 8 bases between. The CDR3 extends over 14 amino acids. CDR3 sequence (DNA): TGTGCCAGCAGCTTAGCTCAGGGGTACACTGAAGCTTTCTTT. Residues: CASSLAQGYTEAFF.

This clone has only one observation. The CDR3 region is CASSQAFTLPDRETSSNQPQHF. The CDR3 nucleotides are TGTGCCAGCAGCCAAGCCTTTACCCTCCCTGACAGGGAAACCTCTAGCAATCAGCCCCAGCATTTT. The chain links TRBV14 to TRBJ1-5; the match to TRBD1 covers 7 bases. The CDR3 totals 22 residues. Germline lookup yields CDR1 SGHDN and CDR2 FVKESK. V lost 1 base to trimming and J lost 0 bases; unmatched junction nucleotides: 21.

The V call is TRBV2, the J call TRBJ2-5, with 7 positions matching TRBD1. CDR3 length equals 14 residues. Germline V gene sequence: CDR1 SNHLY, CDR2 FYNNEI. J lost 2 bases, V lost 5 bases, and 5 bases had no gene match. The CDR3 DNA reads TGTGCCAGCAGTTATAGGGGGCATCAAGAGACCCAGTACTTC. Translated: CASSYRGHQETQYF.

The chain employs TRBV21-1 and TRBJ2-2; TRBD1 is the table's D call, not checked against the DNA. TRBV21-1 is a known pseudogene. This CDR3 is built from 16 residues. Here the CDR3 DNA reads TGTGCCAGCATCCGACAGGAGACCTCGAGTTCCGGGGAGCTGTTTTTT. Its translation is CASIRQETSSSGELFF.

CDR3 DNA: TGTGCCAGCACGACGGGGGGAGCCTACGAGCAGTACTTC. Its protein is CASTTGGAYEQYF. The chain links TRBV6-6 to TRBJ2-7, with 7 nucleotides matching TRBD2. The germline CDR1 and CDR2 sequences are MNHNY and SVGAGI (reference sequence). The CDR3 spans 13 residues. V dropped 7 bases and J dropped 2; count of bases not matched to a gene: 5.

The chain joins TRBV7-6 to TRBJ2-4; perhaps TRBD2 as D (6 bases). CDR3 length: 12 residues. CDR1 and CDR2 from the germline V gene are SGHVS and FNYEAQ. Trimming took 2 bases from V and 8 from J, leaving 7 bases between them. CDR3 sequence reads: CASSLWRDIQYF. CDR3 nucleotides: TGTGCCAGCAGCTTATGGAGGGACATTCAGTACTTC.

The genes are TRBV7-3 and TRBJ1-1; the D gene is possibly TRBD1 (5 bases). The CDR3 spans 14 residues. Germline CDR1 SGHTA, CDR2 FQGTGA. V lost 0 bases to trimming and J lost 4 bases, with 9 bases between them. CDR3 sequence: CASSLTGLGTEAFF. The CDR3 DNA follows: TGTGCCAGCAGCTTAACGGGGCTGGGCACTGAAGCTTTCTTT. Full variable domain (rest looked up from reference TRBV7-3 and TRBJ1-1): GAGVSQTPSNKVTEKGKYVELRCDPISGHTALYWYRQSLGQGPEFLIYFQGTGAADDSGLPNDRFFAVRPEGSVSTLKIQRTERGDSAVYLCASSLTGLGTEAFFGQGTRLTVV.

This clone appeared a single time. J is TRBJ2-7 and V is TRBV4-1; D gene uncertain. Germline values: CDR1 MGHRA, CDR2 YSYEKL. Trimming left V 0 bases short and J 6 bases short, with 6 bases between. The CDR3 contains 12 residues. The CDR3 DNA reads as TGCGCCAGCAGCCAAGATCACGGCGAGCAGTACTTC. This gives the protein CASSQDHGEQYF.

This chain joins TRBV4-1 and TRBJ1-2; a possible D gene is TRBD1 (6 bases). Germline-derived CDR1 and CDR2 are MGHRA and YSYEKL. V gave up 0 bases and J gave up 2 bases, with 31 bases separating them. The CDR3 consists of 22 residues. The CDR3 is CASSQERGQVLPGSQGNYGYTF. The DNA of the CDR3 is TGCGCCAGCAGCCAAGAAAGAGGCCAAGTACTACCCGGTAGTCAGGGGAACTATGGCTACACCTTC.

V gene TRBV4-2 combines with J gene TRBJ2-1; TRBD2 matches 11 bases. V lost 1 base and J lost 1; bases outside the gene matches: 0. This CDR3 has 16 amino acids. Germline lookup yields CDR1 LGHNA and CDR2 YNFKEQ. The CDR3 bases are TGTGCCAGCAGCCAAGGGACTAGCGGGTCCTACAATGAGCAGTTCTTC. Its translation is CASSQGTSGSYNEQFF.

The gene calls are TRBV19 and TRBJ2-7, with TRBD2 as a possible D gene (6 bases). Trimming pared 5 bases from V and 2 bases from J, leaving 10 bases between. This CDR3 is built from 13 residues. Germline loops: CDR1 LNHDA, CDR2 SQIVND (reference sequence). The CDR3, as DNA: TGTGCCAGTAGTCCCGGGAGAGCCTACGAGCAGTACTTC. Amino acid sequence: CASSPGRAYEQYF.

The rearrangement links TRBV7-9 to TRBJ2-1, with D perhaps TRBD1 (6 bases). CDR1 is SEHNR and CDR2 is FQNEAQ in the germline V gene (reference sequence). Trimming shortened V by 5 bases and J by 3 bases, and 8 bases separated the two germline ends. The CDR3 has 13 residues. The CDR3 sequence is CASSMDSYNEQFF. Here the CDR3 DNA reads TGTGCCAGCAGCATGGACAGCTACAATGAGCAGTTCTTC.

This chain joins TRBV2 and TRBJ1-1, with D tentatively TRBD1 (6 bases). The CDR3 spans 14 residues. Germline values: CDR1 SNHLY, CDR2 FYNNEI. The V and J ends lost 5 bases and 1 base respectively, with 11 bases between them. The CDR3 here is CASSQTGSNTEAFF. The DNA for the CDR3 is TGTGCCAGCAGTCAAACAGGGTCGAACACTGAAGCTTTCTTT. Supplemented by reference TRBV2 and TRBJ1-1, the full variable domain reads EPEVTQTPSHQVTQMGQEVILRCVPISNHLYFYWYRQILGQKVEFLVSFYNNEISEKSEIFDDQFSVERPDGSNFTLKIRSTKLEDSAMYFCASSQTGSNTEAFFGQGTRLTVV.

This chain links TRBV7-6 with TRBJ2-3; 8 positions match TRBD2. From germline, CDR1 is SGHVS and CDR2 FNYEAQ. The CDR3 runs to 13 residues. Trimming at V came to 5 bases and at J to 5 bases, leaving 3 bases not matched to a gene. The DNA of the CDR3 is TGTGCCAGCAGCCCGCTAGCGGGAGATACGCAGTATTTT. The encoded protein is CASSPLAGDTQYF.

The V gene is TRBV4-1, the J gene TRBJ2-7, with a tentative D call TRBD2 (6 bases). Germline V CDR1 and CDR2: MGHRA, YSYEKL. V was pared by 0 bases and J by 0 bases, with 18 bases between. The CDR3 is made up of 18 amino acids. CDR3 DNA: TGCGCCAGCAGCCAAGAGAGGGGAGCGGGCTACCTCTCCTACGAGCAGTACTTC. Translated: CASSQERGAGYLSYEQYF.

The chain couples TRBV10-1 to TRBJ2-3, with D perhaps TRBD1 (6 bases). This CDR3 region has 15 residues. From germline, CDR1 is WNHNN and CDR2 SYGVQD (reference sequence). The V and J ends lost 2 bases and 1 base respectively, with 10 bases between them. The CDR3 spells CASSEPAGGTDTQYF. The CDR3, as DNA: TGCGCCAGCAGTGAGCCCGCAGGGGGCACAGATACGCAGTATTTT.

The chain couples TRBV28 to TRBJ1-2; 10 bases are a match to TRBD1. This CDR3 has 14 residues. Germline trimming cut 4 bases from V and 4 bases from J; bases unmatched to any gene: 3. Germline values: CDR1 MDHEN, CDR2 SYDVKM. The CDR3 DNA is TGTGCCAGCAGTTCGGGACAGGGGACCTATGGCTACACCTTC. Its protein product is CASSSGQGTYGYTF.

The chain recombines TRBV6-6 with TRBJ1-1; possibly TRBD1 for D (6 bases). The CDR3 has 16 amino acids. Trimming left V 6 bases short and J 8 bases short, with 25 bases between. Germline CDR1 reads MNHNY; CDR2 reads SVGAGI (reference sequence). In DNA, the CDR3 is TGTGCCAGCAGCGGGCGGATGGGGGCCGACCTTAGAGAAGCTTTCTTT. It specifies CASSGRMGADLREAFF.

The gene calls are TRBV4-3 and TRBJ1-4; TRBD1 matches at 8 bases. The CDR3 totals 16 residues. Germline V CDR1 and CDR2: LGHNA, YSLEER. V lost 4 bases to trimming and J lost 8 bases; unmatched junction nucleotides: 12. CDR3 DNA: TGCGCCAGCAGCCGCCTCGGGACAGGCGAACGAGAAAAACTGTTTTTT. This encodes CASSRLGTGEREKLFF.

This chain connects TRBV11-2 to TRBJ2-1; D possibly corresponds to TRBD2 (6 bases). With 0 bases removed from V and 13 bases from J, the gap between germline ends came to 16 bases. The CDR3 is 14 amino acids. Germline V lookup: CDR1 SGHAT, CDR2 FQNNGV. The CDR3 nucleotides read TGTGCCAGCAGCTTAGATGGCCCTCCGGGGGAACAGTTCTTC. It translates to CASSLDGPPGEQFF.

This clone was counted a few times. The chain combines TRBV2 with TRBJ1-2; 7 bases match TRBD1. Germline V gene sequence: CDR1 SNHLY, CDR2 FYNNEI. This CDR3 contains 14 residues. The J segment lost 8 bases and the V segment lost 6 bases, leaving 12 bases of the junction unmatched. The CDR3: CASRESLGGRGYTF. The CDR3, as DNA: TGTGCCAGCAGGGAATCCCTAGGGGGCCGAGGCTACACCTTC.

The chain is built from TRBV6-6 and TRBJ2-5; 8 bases agree with TRBD1. CDR1 and CDR2 (germline): MNHNY, SVGAGI (reference sequence). The trim removed 5 bases at V and 8 bases at J, leaving 16 bases unmatched. This CDR3 region has 16 residues. CDR3 in amino acids: CASSPGQASWGETQYF. DNA of the CDR3: TGTGCCAGCAGTCCGGGACAGGCATCTTGGGGCGAAACCCAGTACTTC.

The V call is TRBV27, the J call TRBJ1-2, with D possibly TRBD1 on 5 matching bases. V dropped 6 bases and J dropped 0 bases, with 17 bases sitting between them. This CDR3 has 16 residues. The V gene's germline CDR1 is MNHEY and CDR2 SMNVEV (reference sequence). The CDR3 DNA sequence: TGTGCCAGCAGGGCTTCTGTGGGGGGGACTAACTATGGCTACACCTTC. As protein: CASRASVGGTNYGYTF.

The genes are TRBV30 and TRBJ1-1; no definite D call. The germline gives CDR1 GTSNPN, CDR2 SVGIG (reference sequence). Trimming removed 2 bases at V and 1 base at J, with 11 bases between. This CDR3 spans 14 amino acids. The CDR3 here is CAWSPGLGNTEAFF. CDR3 coding DNA: TGTGCCTGGAGTCCCGGGTTAGGGAACACTGAAGCTTTCTTT. Filled out from reference TRBV30 and TRBJ1-1, the complete variable domain reads SQTIHQWPATLVQPVGSPLSLECTVEGTSNPNLYWYRQAAGRGLQLLFYSVGIGQISSEVPQNLSASRPQDRQFILSSKKLLLSDSGFYLCAWSPGLGNTEAFFGQGTRLTVV.

This chain links TRBV5-4 with TRBJ2-7; D is possibly TRBD1 (6 bases). CDR3 length: 13 amino acids. V was trimmed by 4 bases and J by 2 bases, leaving 10 bases between them. CDR1 is SGHNT and CDR2 is YYREEE in the germline V gene (reference sequence). The DNA for the CDR3 is TGTGCCAGCAGCCCTTGGGGGCCCTACGAGCAGTACTTC. Protein: CASSPWGPYEQYF.

The rearrangement uses TRBV6-5 and TRBJ1-3, with 7 bases identical to TRBD1. This CDR3 has 16 residues. V lost 0 bases to trimming and J lost 1 base; unmatched junction nucleotides: 3. Germline V gene sequence: CDR1 MNHEY, CDR2 SVGAGI. CDR3 residues: CASSYSTGPSGNTIYF. In DNA form, the CDR3 reads TGTGCCAGCAGTTACTCGACAGGGCCGTCTGGAAACACCATATATTTT.

This clone was observed a single time. V and J are TRBV11-2 and TRBJ1-2; D ambiguous. CDR3 length: 14 amino acids. Trimming removed 5 bases at V and 7 bases at J, with 17 bases between. Germline CDR1 reads SGHAT; CDR2 reads FQNNGV. The CDR3 loop reads CASSPEGGFGGYTF. CDR3 sequence (DNA): TGTGCCAGCAGCCCAGAGGGTGGTTTCGGTGGCTACACCTTC.

As DNA, the CDR3 is TGTGCCAGTACCTTTGGGACTAGCGCCACCGGGGAGCTGTTTTTT. This gives the protein CASTFGTSATGELFF. V is TRBV19 and J is TRBJ2-2; TRBD2 aligns across 10 bases. The germline gives CDR1 LNHDA, CDR2 SQIVND (reference sequence). J lost 4 bases, V lost 7 bases, and 6 bases had no gene match. This CDR3 region has 15 residues.

The V and J genes are TRBV25-1 and TRBJ2-7; 8 nucleotides match TRBD2. Losses at the gene ends were 1 base for V and 9 bases for J; bases not matched to a gene: 5. Germline CDR1 is MGHDK and CDR2 is SYGVNS. This CDR3 region has 13 residues. The CDR3 nucleotides are TGTGCCAGCAGTGAATCGGGAGGGAAGGGGCAGTACTTC. It specifies CASSESGGKGQYF.

The chain joins TRBV27 to TRBJ2-7; D is possibly TRBD1 (5 bases). Per the germline V gene, CDR1 is MNHEY and CDR2 is SMNVEV (reference sequence). V was trimmed by 8 bases and J by 7 bases, leaving 9 bases between them. The length of the CDR3 is 10 residues. CDR3 region: CASGALEQYF. DNA of the CDR3: TGTGCCAGCGGGGCCCTTGAGCAGTACTTC.

The chain employs TRBV30 and TRBJ1-3; no reliable D call. The CDR3 runs 14 residues. Between the trimmed V and J ends, which lost 1 base and 3 bases, there was a span of 10 bases. Germline V lookup: CDR1 GTSNPN, CDR2 SVGIG (reference sequence). CDR3 residues: CAWSGGQSGNTIYF. The CDR3 DNA reads TGTGCCTGGAGTGGAGGGCAAAGTGGAAACACCATATATTTT.

CDR3 region: CASSDGLTYEQYF. The CDR3 DNA sequence: TGTGCCAGCAGTGACGGACTGACCTACGAGCAGTACTTC. This chain uses TRBV6-4 with TRBJ2-7; TRBD2 is a possible D gene (5 bases). Per germline, CDR1 MRHNA and CDR2 SNTAGT. Trimming removed 2 bases at V and 2 bases at J, with 7 bases between. CDR3 length: 13 residues.